One and the same sample provided the 27 T cell receptor beta chains below, sequenced in a study of shared clonotypes between healthy human individuals. Naive CD8 cells comprised CD45RO-negative, CCR7-positively selected cells, excluding terminally differentiated effector memory CD45RA+ cells. Produced via immunoSEQ multiplex PCR; TCRdb's table is partial and in-frame only. The table shows around 640,000 clones, with roughly 96% occurring only once. The sample consisted of naive CD8+ T cells sorted from blood. Receptor source: a woman aged 30 to 39 in good health.

In this sample, this clone turned up a few times. The chain carries TRBV19 and TRBJ2-7; TRBD1 aligns across 9 bases. There are 13 residues in the CDR3. V lost 3 bases, J lost 4 bases, and 1 base stayed unmatched. CDR1 is LNHDA, CDR2 SQIVND, per germline (reference sequence). Here the CDR3 DNA reads TGTGCCAGTAGTATGGGGACAGGGTACGAGCAGTACTTC. Residues: CASSMGTGYEQYF.

The chain links TRBV4-2 to TRBJ1-5; D unclear. Germline loops: CDR1 LGHNA, CDR2 YNFKEQ. The length of the CDR3 is 14 residues. V dropped 0 bases and J dropped 1 base, with 4 bases sitting between them. DNA of the CDR3: TGTGCCAGCAGCCAAGAGGGCAGCAATCAGCCCCAGCATTTT. The encoded protein is CASSQEGSNQPQHF.

The rearrangement links TRBV1 to TRBJ2-5. With the DNA end fitting TRBJ2-7 better, the J assignment may be wrong. TRBV1 is given as a pseudogene. The CDR3 length is 14 residues. CDR3 residues: CTSSQVFSFDEQYF. CDR3 in DNA: TGCACCAGCAGCCAAGTTTTTTCGTTCGACGAGCAGTACTTC.

The rearrangement uses TRBV2 and TRBJ2-1, with D tentatively TRBD1 or TRBD2 (5 bases each). This CDR3 comprises 19 residues. Trimming took off 1 base at V and 0 bases at J, with 19 bases between the two ends. CDR1 SNHLY and CDR2 FYNNEI come from the germline V gene. The CDR3 DNA is TGTGCCAGCAGTGAAGGGGTGGGGGTCGGCGAGAGCTCCTACAATGAGCAGTTCTTC. Translated, it gives CASSEGVGVGESSYNEQFF.

The V call is TRBV5-4, the J call TRBJ2-7; tentatively, D is TRBD1 (6 bases). V lost 2 bases to trimming and J lost 3 bases, with 9 bases between them. The germline CDR1 and CDR2 sequences are SGHNT and YYREEE (reference sequence). This CDR3 contains 13 residues. This CDR3 is CASSLGGVYEQYF. DNA for the CDR3: TGTGCCAGCAGCTTAGGGGGAGTCTACGAGCAGTACTTC.

The chain recombines TRBV7-9 with TRBJ2-1; D ambiguous. This CDR3 contains 16 residues. Germline assignment: CDR1 SEHNR and CDR2 FQNEAQ (reference sequence). V was shortened by 6 bases and J by 0 bases, with 15 bases between the two germline ends. The CDR3 loop reads CASSPKDQSSYNEQFF. The CDR3 nucleotides are TGTGCCAGCAGTCCGAAGGACCAAAGCTCCTACAATGAGCAGTTCTTC. Complete variable domain (other parts from reference TRBV7-9 and TRBJ2-1): DTGVSQNPRHKITKRGQNVTFRCDPISEHNRLYWYRQTLGQGPEFLTYFQNEAQLEKSRLLSDRFSAERPKGSFSTLEIQRTEQGDSAMYLCASSPKDQSSYNEQFFGPGTRLTVL.

This clone was detected only a few times. The chain recombines TRBV4-1 with TRBJ1-1; a possible D gene is TRBD1 (5 bases). V lost 0 bases, J lost 1 base, and 12 bases lay in between. The CDR3 has 16 residues. Germline CDR1 MGHRA, CDR2 YSYEKL. The CDR3 sequence: CASSQEQDTWNTEAFF. Here the CDR3 DNA reads TGCGCCAGCAGCCAAGAACAGGATACTTGGAACACTGAAGCTTTCTTT.

This rearrangement joins TRBV7-9 to TRBJ2-7; 8 bases are a match to TRBD1. The J segment lost 5 bases and the V segment lost 2 bases, leaving 2 bases of the junction unmatched. The CDR3 covers 13 residues. Germline V gene lookup returns CDR1 SEHNR and CDR2 FQNEAQ (reference sequence). Here the CDR3 reads CASSLQGAHEQYF. The CDR3 bases are TGTGCCAGCAGCTTACAGGGGGCACACGAGCAGTACTTC.

The rearrangement joins TRBV25-1 to TRBJ2-3; TRBD1 might be the D (6 bases). Germline CDR1 MGHDK, CDR2 SYGVNS. The CDR3 has 14 amino acids. V shed 1 base and J shed 4 bases, with 9 bases lying between them. Here the CDR3 reads CASSEFNRADTQYF. DNA for the CDR3: TGTGCCAGCAGTGAATTTAACAGGGCAGATACGCAGTATTTT.

The V and J genes are TRBV5-4 and TRBJ2-7; 9 bases agree with TRBD2. Unmatched junction bases numbered 5, after V lost 0 bases and J lost 1 base. There are 16 residues in the CDR3. Germline loops: CDR1 SGHNT, CDR2 YYREEE (reference sequence). The CDR3 sequence: CASSLGRAGGSYEQYF. The CDR3 nucleotides are TGTGCCAGCAGCTTGGGAAGAGCGGGAGGTTCCTACGAGCAGTACTTC.

This chain links TRBV6-5 with TRBJ2-5, with 7 bases matching TRBD1. Germline trimming cut 6 bases from V and 2 bases from J; bases unmatched to any gene: 3. The CDR3 runs 13 residues. From germline, CDR1 is MNHEY and CDR2 SVGAGI. This CDR3 reads CASRGQPQETQYF. CDR3 DNA: TGTGCCAGCAGGGGACAGCCTCAAGAGACCCAGTACTTC.

This sequence joins TRBV9 and TRBJ2-2, with 10 bases that match TRBD2. Trimming at V came to 4 bases and at J to 7 bases, leaving 10 bases not matched to a gene. Germline V gene lookup returns CDR1 SGDLS and CDR2 YYNGEE. CDR3 length: 16 residues. In DNA, the CDR3 is TGTGCCAGCAGCCCCCCTGGGCTAGCGGGAGACGGGGAGCTGTTTTTT. Translation gives CASSPPGLAGDGELFF.

Points on this clone: The same CDR3 can be traced to other DNA sequences in this sample. The CDR3 region has the DNA TGTGCCAGCAGTGAGACTAGCGGGAGCTATTCCGAGCAGTACTTC. It translates to CASSETSGSYSEQYF. The chain joins TRBV28 to TRBJ2-7; 12 nucleotides agree with TRBD2. Trimming removed 5 bases from V and 6 bases from J; junction bases left unmatched: 8. The germline gives CDR1 MDHEN, CDR2 SYDVKM. This CDR3 is built from 15 residues.

The chain is built from TRBV28 and TRBJ2-3; 10 bases match TRBD2. The germline V gene encodes CDR1 MDHEN and CDR2 SYDVKM. V shed 4 bases and J 3 bases; nucleotides not matched to a gene: 10. The CDR3 runs 17 residues. The DNA for the CDR3 is TGTGCCAGCAGTTCCAGTTCTAGCGGGAGTCAAACAGATACGCAGTATTTT. Its protein is CASSSSSSGSQTDTQYF.

The chain employs TRBV29-1 and TRBJ2-1; D is tentatively TRBD1 or TRBD2 (7 bases each). Germline V lookup: CDR1 SQVTM, CDR2 ANQGSEA. The CDR3 consists of 14 residues. Trimming shortened V by 4 bases and J by 7 bases, and 17 bases separated the two germline ends. As DNA, the CDR3 is TGCAGCGTTGTGCTGGCAGGGGGGGGGAATGAGCAGTTCTTC. As protein: CSVVLAGGGNEQFF.

The CDR3 DNA is TGTGCCAGCAGCTTGTTCAGCAACTACGAGCAGTACTTC. Protein product: CASSLFSNYEQYF. The chain couples TRBV5-4 to TRBJ2-7, with D unresolved. This CDR3 is 13 amino acids long. Trimming removed 1 base at V and 3 bases at J, with 8 bases between. CDR1 SGHNT and CDR2 YYREEE come from the germline V gene (reference sequence).

The sample holds a few counts of this clone. CDR3 sequence (DNA): TGTGCTAGTGGTTTGACAGATAACACTGAAGCTTTCTTT. Its protein product is CASGLTDNTEAFF. V is TRBV12-5 and J is TRBJ1-1; D remains ambiguous. Trimming stripped 2 bases from V and 2 bases from J, with 6 bases between. The germline V gene has CDR1 LGHNT and CDR2 FRNRAP. The CDR3 spans 13 residues.

This chain connects TRBV7-9 to TRBJ2-5; the match to TRBD1 covers 7 bases. The J call is doubtful: the DNA matches TRBJ2-7 better. Germline CDR1 and CDR2: SEHNR and FQNEAQ (reference sequence). The CDR3 has 13 residues. CDR3 coding DNA: TGTGCCAGCACCAACAGGGGTAGCTACGAGCAGTACTTC. Translation gives CASTNRGSYEQYF.

The chain uses TRBV15 and TRBJ2-7; D is perhaps TRBD2 (5 bases). Between the trimmed V and J ends, which lost 1 base and 7 bases, there was a span of 11 bases. The CDR3 totals 13 residues. Germline V gene sequence: CDR1 LNHNV, CDR2 YYDKDF (reference sequence). The CDR3 DNA reads as TGTGCCACCAGCAGAGGTACCACGGGGGAGCAGTACTTC. It is translated as CATSRGTTGEQYF.

V gene TRBV14 combines with J gene TRBJ1-3, with D perhaps matching TRBD1 (5 bases). Germline CDR1 is SGHDN and CDR2 is FVKESK. This CDR3 comprises 16 residues. V dropped 3 bases and J dropped 1 base, with 13 bases sitting between them. The CDR3 DNA reads TGTGCCAGCAGCCAGCTCAGCAGGGTATCTGGAAACACCATATATTTT. Encoded protein: CASSQLSRVSGNTIYF.

The chain couples TRBV11-2 to TRBJ2-1; D unclear. The CDR3 has 14 residues. The ends were cut back, 3 bases at V and 8 bases at J, with 14 bases in the middle. Germline CDR1 SGHAT, CDR2 FQNNGV. Here the CDR3 DNA reads TGTGCCAGCAGCTTTAACCCATCTAGGGATGAGCAGTTCTTC. Its translation is CASSFNPSRDEQFF.

The V call is TRBV13, the J call TRBJ2-7; 13 bases match TRBD2. Germline V CDR1 and CDR2: PRHDT, FYEKMQ (reference sequence). V was pared by 4 bases and J by 7 bases, with 10 bases of the junction left unmatched. The CDR3 spans 16 residues. The CDR3 region is CASSSGLAGAPEEQYF. CDR3 bases: TGTGCCAGCAGCTCTGGACTAGCGGGAGCCCCTGAGGAGCAGTACTTC.

The J gene is TRBJ2-1, the V gene TRBV7-9; 10 nucleotides agree with TRBD1. The CDR3 extends over 18 amino acids. With V trimmed by 4 bases and J by 7 bases, 16 bases remained unmatched. In germline, CDR1 is SEHNR, CDR2 FQNEAQ (reference sequence). DNA for the CDR3: TGTGCCAGCAGCTCACCCGACAGGGGGCAGGTGGGTTGGAATGAGCAGTTCTTC. Protein: CASSSPDRGQVGWNEQFF.

The chain combines TRBV29-1 with TRBJ1-2, with 7 nucleotides matching TRBD1. Losses at the gene ends were 7 bases for V and 4 bases for J; bases not matched to a gene: 9. The germline gives CDR1 SQVTM, CDR2 ANQGSEA. The CDR3 length is 13 residues. Written as DNA, the CDR3 is TGCAGCGCGAACAGGGGCTATCCCTATGGCTACACCTTC. It codes for CSANRGYPYGYTF.

The gene calls are TRBV6-1 and TRBJ2-5; TRBD1 aligns across 7 bases. CDR3 length: 14 residues. Per germline, CDR1 MNHNS and CDR2 SASEGT. After removal of 3 bases from V and 0 bases from J, the junction contained 1 base not matched to a gene. This CDR3 reads CASSEGQHQETQYF. The CDR3 bases are TGTGCCAGCAGTGAGGGACAGCACCAAGAGACCCAGTACTTC.

This chain uses TRBV27 with TRBJ2-5; D uncertain. The J call may not be correct, given that the DNA end is closer to TRBJ2-7. This CDR3 is 13 amino acids long. Germline CDR1 MNHEY, CDR2 SMNVEV (reference sequence). DNA for the CDR3: TGTGCCAGCAGACCGGGTACGACCTACGAGCAGTACTTC. This gives the protein CASRPGTTYEQYF.

Details on this clone: Other DNA sequences in this specimen translate into the identical CDR3. The V and J genes are TRBV4-1 and TRBJ2-7; 11 nucleotides agree with TRBD2. The junction had 4 bases not matched to a gene; V was cut back by 1 base and J by 5 bases. Germline V lookup: CDR1 MGHRA, CDR2 YSYEKL. This CDR3 has 15 amino acids. In DNA, the CDR3 is TGCGCCAGCAGCCAAGCGCTAGCGGGAGGCCACGAGCAGTACTTC. Protein: CASSQALAGGHEQYF.